The TCR beta chain described here comes from a study of T cells after posttransplantation cyclophosphamide. This clone was seen repeatedly, ten times or more. Its antigen is currently unknown. With 4 bases clipped from V and 5 bases from J, the junction kept 5 bases outside the gene matches. Germline loops: CDR1 SGHRS, CDR2 YFSETQ. This CDR3 spans 15 amino acids. Assay used: immunoSEQ multiplex PCR; TCRdb lists only in-frame clones, some missing. The counts give about 40,000 clones, none of them seen only once; 4% to 5% is held by the top ten. General study results and limits: Recipient CMV seropositivity and CMV reactivation strongly tracked TRB clonality.

The chain couples TRBV5-1 to TRBJ2-1; 11 bases map to TRBD2. The sequenced material came from PBMCs. The receptor was derived from a woman in her fifties or sixties in good health and a related stem cell transplant donor. The CDR3 bases are TGCGCCAGCAGCCTCACTAGCGGGGGAAACAATGAGCAGTTCTTC. It encodes CASSLTSGGNNEQFF.